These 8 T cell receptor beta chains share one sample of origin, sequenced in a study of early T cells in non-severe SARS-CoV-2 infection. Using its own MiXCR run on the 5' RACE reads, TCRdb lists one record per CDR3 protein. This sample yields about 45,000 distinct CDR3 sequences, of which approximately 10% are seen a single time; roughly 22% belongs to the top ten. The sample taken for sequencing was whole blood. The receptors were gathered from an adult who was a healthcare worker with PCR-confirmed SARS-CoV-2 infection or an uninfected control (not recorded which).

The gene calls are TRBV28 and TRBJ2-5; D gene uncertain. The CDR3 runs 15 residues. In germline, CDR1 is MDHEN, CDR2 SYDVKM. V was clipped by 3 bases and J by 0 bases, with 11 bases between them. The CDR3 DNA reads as TGTGCCAGCAGTTTCAAAGGATCGTACCAAGAGACCCAGTACTTC. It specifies CASSFKGSYQETQYF.

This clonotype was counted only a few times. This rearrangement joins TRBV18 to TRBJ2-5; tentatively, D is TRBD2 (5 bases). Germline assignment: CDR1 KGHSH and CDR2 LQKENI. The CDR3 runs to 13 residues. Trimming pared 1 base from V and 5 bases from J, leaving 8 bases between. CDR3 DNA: TGTGCCAGCTCACCACAGGGAGAGGAGACCCAGTACTTC. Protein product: CASSPQGEETQYF.

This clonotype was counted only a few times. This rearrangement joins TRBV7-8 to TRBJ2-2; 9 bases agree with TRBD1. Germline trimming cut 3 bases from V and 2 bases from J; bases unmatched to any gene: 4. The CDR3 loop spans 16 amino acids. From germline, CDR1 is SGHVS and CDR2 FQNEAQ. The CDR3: CASSFPTGGNTGELFF. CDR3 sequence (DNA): TGTGCCAGCAGCTTCCCGACAGGGGGTAACACCGGGGAGCTGTTTTTT.

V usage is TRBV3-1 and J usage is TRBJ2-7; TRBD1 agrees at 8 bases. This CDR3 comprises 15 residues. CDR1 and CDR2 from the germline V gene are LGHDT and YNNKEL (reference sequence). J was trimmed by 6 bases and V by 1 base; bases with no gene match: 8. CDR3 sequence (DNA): TGTGCCAGCAGCCAAGTCCGGACAGGGCGATCCGAGCAGTACTTC. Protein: CASSQVRTGRSEQYF.

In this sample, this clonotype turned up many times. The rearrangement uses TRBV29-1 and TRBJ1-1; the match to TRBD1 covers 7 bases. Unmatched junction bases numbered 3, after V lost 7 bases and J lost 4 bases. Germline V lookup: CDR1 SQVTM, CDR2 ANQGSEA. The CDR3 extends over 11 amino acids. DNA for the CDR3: TGCAGCGGCAGGGGGACCACTGAAGCTTTCTTT. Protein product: CSGRGTTEAFF.

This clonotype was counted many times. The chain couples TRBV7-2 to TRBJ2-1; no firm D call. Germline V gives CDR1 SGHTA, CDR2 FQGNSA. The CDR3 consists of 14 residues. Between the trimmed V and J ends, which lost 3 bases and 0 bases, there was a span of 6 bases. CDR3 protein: CASSFDGSYNEQFF. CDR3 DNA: TGTGCCAGCAGCTTCGATGGCTCCTACAATGAGCAGTTCTTC.

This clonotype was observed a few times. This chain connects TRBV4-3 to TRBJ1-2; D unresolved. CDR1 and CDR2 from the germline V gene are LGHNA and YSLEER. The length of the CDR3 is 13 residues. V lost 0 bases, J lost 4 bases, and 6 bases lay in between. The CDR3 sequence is CASSQERGYGYTF. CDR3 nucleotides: TGCGCCAGCAGCCAAGAACGCGGCTATGGCTACACCTTC.

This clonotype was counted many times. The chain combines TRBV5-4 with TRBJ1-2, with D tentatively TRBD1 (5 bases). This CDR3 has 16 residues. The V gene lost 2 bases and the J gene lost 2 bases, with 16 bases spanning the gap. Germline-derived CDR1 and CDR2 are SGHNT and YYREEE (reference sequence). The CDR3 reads CASSFSRVSLNYGYTF. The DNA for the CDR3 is TGTGCCAGCAGCTTTTCCAGGGTCTCTCTCAACTATGGCTACACCTTC.